Listed below are T cell receptor beta chains from one sample, sequenced in a study of T cell responses to AZD1222 COVID-19 vaccine. The repertoire was sequenced with immunoSEQ multiplex PCR; TCRdb's copy has only in-frame clones and lacks some. The sample contains around 160,000 clones, roughly nine tenths of which appear only once. Sequences were derived from peripheral blood, sampled 28 days after the second AZD1222 dose. The receptors derive from an adult who received the AZD1222 COVID-19 vaccine. Both conserved end residues are part of each CDR3. D genes are given only for firm matches. Where a row states a size, it is once, few, many or the class of an expanded clone; other rows omit it.

D: -
V: TRBV30
J: TRBJ1-2
size: -
CDR3: CAWSVLGVMGYTF
DNA: TGTGCCTGGAGTGTACTAGGGGTGATGGGCTACACCTTC

D: -
V: TRBV3-1/TRBV3-2
J: TRBJ1-1
size: -
CDR3: CASSRDEAFF
DNA: TGTGCCAGCAGCCGGGATGAAGCTTTCTTT

D: -
V: TRBV7-2
J: TRBJ2-7
size: -
CDR3: CASSLEKRPYEQYF
DNA: TGTGCCAGCAGCTTAGAAAAGAGGCCCTACGAGCAGTACTTC

D: -
V: TRBV3-1/TRBV3-2
J: TRBJ1-6
size: -
CDR3: CASSQGGKAPLHF
DNA: TGTGCCAGCAGCCAAGGGGGAAAGGCACCCCTCCACTTT

D: TRBD1
V: TRBV30
J: TRBJ2-7
size: -
CDR3: CAWSGQGREQYF
DNA: TGTGCCTGGAGTGGACAGGGACGCGAGCAGTACTTC

D: -
V: TRBV6-5
J: TRBJ1-1
size: -
CDR3: CASKAREGAFF
DNA: TGTGCCAGCAAGGCCAGGGAGGGAGCTTTCTTT

D: TRBD2
V: TRBV7-2
J: TRBJ2-2
size: -
CDR3: CASSQSGGATGELFF
DNA: TGTGCCAGCAGTCAGAGCGGGGGAGCCACCGGGGAGCTGTTTTTT

D: TRBD2
V: TRBV19
J: TRBJ2-3
size: -
CDR3: CASSIIGTSLDTQYF
DNA: TGTGCCAGTAGTATAATCGGGACTAGCTTAGATACGCAGTATTTT

D: -
V: TRBV30
J: TRBJ1-3
size: -
CDR3: CAWERARSGNTIYF
DNA: TGTGCCTGGGAACGGGCACGCTCTGGAAACACCATATATTTT

D: -
V: TRBV30
J: TRBJ1-4
size: -
CDR3: CAWSRGLNEKLFF
DNA: TGTGCCTGGAGTAGGGGCCTTAATGAAAAACTGTTTTTT

D: TRBD2
V: TRBV4-2
J: TRBJ2-7
size: -
CDR3: CASSQASGGSTYEQYF
DNA: TGTGCCAGCAGCCAAGCTTCGGGGGGATCGACCTACGAGCAGTACTTC

D: -
V: TRBV6-6
J: TRBJ2-1
size: -
CDR3: CASSYSGDPPRNEQFF
DNA: TGTGCCAGCAGTTACTCCGGGGATCCTCCCCGCAATGAGCAGTTCTTC

D: -
V: TRBV5-1
J: TRBJ1-3
size: -
CDR3: CASSLYTGPTGNTIYF
DNA: TGCGCCAGCAGCTTGTATACAGGACCCACTGGAAACACCATATATTTT

D: -
V: TRBV18
J: TRBJ2-7
size: -
CDR3: CASSPQGNVNEQYF
DNA: TGTGCCAGCTCACCACAGGGAAACGTCAACGAGCAGTACTTC

D: -
V: TRBV30
J: TRBJ1-5
size: once
CDR3: CAWSSDRDQPQHF
DNA: TGTGCCTGGAGCTCAGATCGGGATCAGCCCCAGCATTTT

D: -
V: TRBV18
J: TRBJ2-1
size: -
CDR3: CASSPTDEQFF
DNA: TGTGCCAGCTCACCGACGGATGAGCAGTTCTTC

D: -
V: TRBV6-6
J: TRBJ1-2
size: -
CDR3: CASIPVAGTNYGYTF
DNA: TGTGCCAGCATCCCGGTCGCGGGGACGAACTATGGCTACACCTTC

D: TRBD2
V: TRBV7-3
J: TRBJ2-7
size: -
CDR3: CASSPRSRMTSGIYEQYF
DNA: TGTGCCAGCAGCCCTAGGTCTAGGATGACTAGCGGGATCTACGAGCAGTACTTC

D: -
V: TRBV11-3
J: TRBJ2-5
size: -
CDR3: CASSLYSARFGSQETQYF
DNA: TGTGCCAGCAGCTTGTATTCGGCCCGATTCGGATCCCAAGAGACCCAGTACTTC

D: -
V: TRBV24-1
J: TRBJ2-3
size: -
CDR3: CATSEWDTGTDTQYF
DNA: TGTGCCACCAGTGAGTGGGACACAGGAACAGATACGCAGTATTTT

D: TRBD1
V: TRBV18
J: TRBJ1-1
size: -
CDR3: CASSTGQGATEAFF
DNA: TGTGCCAGCTCAACGGGACAGGGGGCGACTGAAGCTTTCTTT

D: TRBD2
V: TRBV2
J: TRBJ2-7
size: -
CDR3: CASSGDGGRFSYEQYF
DNA: TGTGCCAGCAGTGGGGATGGCGGGAGGTTCTCCTACGAGCAGTACTTC

D: -
V: TRBV19
J: TRBJ1-1
size: few
CDR3: CASTPRGEDTEAFF
DNA: TGTGCCAGTACCCCCCGCGGGGAAGACACTGAAGCTTTCTTT

D: -
V: TRBV2
J: TRBJ2-1
size: -
CDR3: CASSGTIEQFF
DNA: TGTGCCAGCAGCGGGACCATTGAGCAGTTCTTC

D: -
V: TRBV6-6
J: TRBJ2-5
size: -
CDR3: CASSFSTVTQYF
DNA: TGTGCCAGCAGTTTCTCTACTGTGACCCAGTACTTC

D: TRBD2
V: TRBV7-7
J: TRBJ2-3
size: -
CDR3: CASSRGTSPSDTQYF
DNA: TGTGCTAGCAGCCGCGGGACTAGTCCCTCAGATACGCAGTATTTT

D: TRBD1
V: TRBV7-2
J: TRBJ2-7
size: many
CDR3: CASGYLPGQGAYEQYF
DNA: TGTGCCAGCGGATACTTACCGGGACAGGGGGCCTACGAGCAGTACTTC

D: TRBD1
V: TRBV6-5
J: TRBJ1-2
size: -
CDR3: CASMPTGANYGYTF
DNA: TGTGCCAGCATGCCCACAGGGGCTAACTATGGCTACACCTTC

D: TRBD1
V: TRBV29-1
J: TRBJ2-2
size: many
CDR3: CSVKEGDRGETGELFF
DNA: TGCAGCGTTAAAGAAGGCGACAGGGGCGAAACCGGGGAGCTGTTTTTT

D: TRBD1
V: TRBV19
J: TRBJ2-7
size: -
CDR3: CASSIVTGIYEQYF
DNA: TGTGCCAGTAGTATAGTGACAGGGATCTACGAGCAGTACTTC

D: -
V: TRBV30
J: TRBJ1-1
size: -
CDR3: CAWSVGGSLPEAFF
DNA: TGTGCCTGGAGTGTCGGGGGGAGCCTCCCTGAAGCTTTCTTT

D: -
V: TRBV30
J: TRBJ2-7
size: -
CDR3: CAWTRSSYEQYF
DNA: TGTGCCTGGACCAGGAGCTCCTACGAGCAGTACTTC

D: -
V: TRBV30
J: TRBJ1-2
size: once
CDR3: CAWSVEWGGYTF
DNA: TGTGCCTGGAGTGTGGAATGGGGTGGCTACACCTTC

D: -
V: TRBV7-2
J: TRBJ2-7
size: once
CDR3: CASSLAGAVQYF
DNA: TGTGCCAGCAGCTTGGCTGGGGCTGTGCAGTACTTC

D: -
V: TRBV5-6
J: TRBJ1-2
size: -
CDR3: CASNQQVGYGYTF
DNA: TGTGCCAGCAACCAACAGGTGGGCTATGGCTACACCTTC

D: TRBD2
V: TRBV6-5
J: TRBJ2-3
size: -
CDR3: CASRPSGGWDTQYF
DNA: TGTGCCAGCAGGCCTAGCGGGGGGTGGGATACGCAGTATTTT

D: -
V: TRBV7-8
J: TRBJ2-7
size: -
CDR3: CASSLVRVPYEQYF
DNA: TGTGCCAGCAGCTTAGTTAGGGTCCCCTACGAGCAGTACTTC

D: TRBD1
V: TRBV27
J: TRBJ2-7
size: -
CDR3: CASSFSGTGKEQYF
DNA: TGTGCCAGCAGTTTCTCCGGGACAGGGAAAGAGCAGTACTTC

D: -
V: TRBV5-1
J: TRBJ1-1
size: once
CDR3: CASSRNPSGDQGTEAFF
DNA: TGCGCCAGCAGCCGGAATCCGTCAGGGGATCAGGGCACTGAAGCTTTCTTT

D: -
V: TRBV9
J: TRBJ2-7
size: few
CDR3: CASSVLGDPSYEQYF
DNA: TGTGCCAGCAGCGTATTGGGAGACCCGAGCTACGAGCAGTACTTC